A selection of T cell receptor beta chains follows, all from one sample in a study of cytomegalovirus exposure and HLA in healthy donors. Clones were read by immunoSEQ multiplex PCR, and TCRdb kept only the in-frame ones, dropping some. The table includes 150,000 to 200,000 clones, around 76% detected once. Material for sequencing was PBMCs. The origin of the receptors is a woman in her 30s in good health and CMV-seropositive. The CDR3 runs from the conserved cysteine through the conserved F or W. D genes are given only for firm matches. A row's size may be missing; if present it is once, few, many or a size class.

clone size: NA
CDR3 length: 15
V gene: TRBV7-2
J gene: TRBJ1-2
D gene: NA
CDR3 protein: CASSLQGPPRYGYTF
CDR3 DNA: TGTGCCAGCAGCTTACAGGGCCCCCCGCGCTATGGCTACACCTTC

clone size: NA
CDR3 length: 16
V gene: TRBV28
J gene: TRBJ2-3
D gene: NA
CDR3 protein: CASSLHSTGRTDTQYF
CDR3 DNA: TGTGCCAGCAGTTTGCACTCGACAGGTCGCACAGATACGCAGTATTTT

clone size: NA
CDR3 length: 16
V gene: TRBV27
J gene: TRBJ1-2
D gene: TRBD1
CDR3 protein: CASSLISDSTGYGYTF
CDR3 DNA: TGTGCCAGCAGTCTGATATCTGACTCGACAGGGTATGGCTACACCTTC

clone size: NA
CDR3 length: 13
V gene: TRBV5-1
J gene: TRBJ2-7
D gene: NA
CDR3 protein: CASNGGSSYEQYF
CDR3 DNA: TGCGCCAGCAATGGTGGCAGCTCCTACGAGCAGTACTTC

clone size: few
CDR3 length: 16
V gene: TRBV2
J gene: TRBJ1-6
D gene: NA
CDR3 protein: CASSVREGGWGSPLHF
CDR3 DNA: TGTGCCAGCAGTGTAAGGGAAGGGGGTTGGGGTTCACCCCTCCACTTT

clone size: NA
CDR3 length: 15
V gene: TRBV25-1
J gene: TRBJ1-5
D gene: TRBD1
CDR3 protein: CASSGTGVSNQPQHF
CDR3 DNA: TGTGCCAGCAGCGGGACAGGGGTAAGCAATCAGCCCCAGCATTTT

clone size: NA
CDR3 length: 20
V gene: TRBV4-3
J gene: TRBJ2-2
D gene: TRBD1
CDR3 protein: CASSQEIARWGQGASGELFF
CDR3 DNA: TGCGCCAGCAGCCAGGAGATCGCGAGATGGGGACAGGGGGCCTCCGGGGAGCTGTTTTTT

clone size: once
CDR3 length: 13
V gene: TRBV4-3
J gene: TRBJ2-2
D gene: NA
CDR3 protein: CASSQEQGVELFF
CDR3 DNA: TGCGCCAGCAGCCAGGAACAGGGAGTGGAGCTGTTTTTT

clone size: NA
CDR3 length: 14
V gene: TRBV7-2
J gene: TRBJ1-5
D gene: TRBD1
CDR3 protein: CASSQDRDHQPQHF
CDR3 DNA: TGTGCCAGCAGTCAAGACAGGGACCATCAGCCCCAGCATTTT

clone size: NA
CDR3 length: 16
V gene: TRBV7-2
J gene: TRBJ2-1
D gene: TRBD2
CDR3 protein: CASSDMTSGGYNEQFF
CDR3 DNA: TGTGCCAGCAGCGATATGACTAGCGGGGGTTACAATGAGCAGTTCTTC

clone size: NA
CDR3 length: 16
V gene: TRBV15
J gene: TRBJ1-3
D gene: NA
CDR3 protein: CATSIQGHLGGNTIYF
CDR3 DNA: TGTGCCACCAGCATCCAGGGTCACCTCGGGGGAAACACCATATATTTT

clone size: NA
CDR3 length: 17
V gene: TRBV18
J gene: TRBJ1-2
D gene: TRBD1
CDR3 protein: CASSGPTGERANYGYTF
CDR3 DNA: TGTGCCAGCTCGGGACCAACAGGGGAAAGAGCTAACTATGGCTACACCTTC

clone size: NA
CDR3 length: 13
V gene: TRBV7-2
J gene: TRBJ2-5
D gene: TRBD1
CDR3 protein: CASSHRGQETQYF
CDR3 DNA: TGTGCCAGCAGTCACAGGGGCCAAGAGACCCAGTACTTC

clone size: NA
CDR3 length: 17
V gene: TRBV11-2
J gene: TRBJ2-2
D gene: TRBD2
CDR3 protein: CASRGLRLARNTGELFF
CDR3 DNA: TGTGCCAGCAGGGGGTTAAGACTAGCCCGAAACACCGGGGAGCTGTTTTTT

clone size: NA
CDR3 length: 13
V gene: TRBV2
J gene: TRBJ2-1
D gene: TRBD2
CDR3 protein: CASRTSGYNEQFF
CDR3 DNA: TGTGCCAGCCGCACTAGCGGATACAATGAGCAGTTCTTC

clone size: NA
CDR3 length: 14
V gene: TRBV18
J gene: TRBJ2-7
D gene: TRBD2
CDR3 protein: CASSGGGSSYEQYF
CDR3 DNA: TGTGCCAGCTCCGGAGGCGGGAGCTCCTACGAGCAGTACTTC

clone size: NA
CDR3 length: 15
V gene: TRBV6-1
J gene: TRBJ1-2
D gene: TRBD1
CDR3 protein: CASSEVRQGAVGYTF
CDR3 DNA: TGTGCCAGCAGTGAAGTTAGGCAGGGGGCGGTTGGCTACACCTTC